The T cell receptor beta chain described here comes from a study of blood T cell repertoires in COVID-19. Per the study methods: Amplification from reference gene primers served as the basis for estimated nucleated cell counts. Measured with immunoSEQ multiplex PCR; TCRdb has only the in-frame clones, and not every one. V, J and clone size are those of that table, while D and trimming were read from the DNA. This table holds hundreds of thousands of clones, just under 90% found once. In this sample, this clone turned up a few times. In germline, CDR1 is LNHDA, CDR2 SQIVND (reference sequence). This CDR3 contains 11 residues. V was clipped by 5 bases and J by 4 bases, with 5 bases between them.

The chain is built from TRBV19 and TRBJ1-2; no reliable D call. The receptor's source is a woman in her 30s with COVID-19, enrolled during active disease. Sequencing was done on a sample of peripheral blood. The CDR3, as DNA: TGTGCCAGTAGTGTACTCTATGGCTACACCTTC. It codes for CASSVLYGYTF.